Listed here are 8 T cell receptor beta chains from one sample, sequenced in a study of cytomegalovirus exposure and HLA in healthy donors. Vbeta (60) and Jbeta (13) primers were used in the PCR. The assay was immunoSEQ multiplex PCR, and TCRdb's table has in-frame clones only and misses some. This table has about 43,000 clones, around 56% appearing once. Sequencing used PBMCs. The receptors originated from a man between 60 and 75 years old in good health and CMV-seronegative.

This clone was counted only a few times. The chain combines TRBV5-1 with TRBJ2-3; TRBD2 aligns across 12 bases. This CDR3 contains 16 residues. V shed 3 bases, J shed 2 bases, and the junction held 4 bases outside the gene matches. The germline V gene encodes CDR1 SGHRS and CDR2 YFSETQ. CDR3 DNA: TGCGCCAGCAGCTGGGGACTAGCGGGTACCACAGATACGCAGTATTTT. Translating it yields CASSWGLAGTTDTQYF. The full variable domain, its missing parts supplied by reference TRBV5-1 and TRBJ2-3, is KAGVTQTPRYLIKTRGQQVTLSCSPISGHRSVSWYQQTPGQGLQFLFEYFSETQRNKGNFPGRFSGRQFSNSRSEMNVSTLELGDSALYLCASSWGLAGTTDTQYFGPGTRLTVL.

There are a few counts of this clone. This chain uses TRBV15 with TRBJ1-5; D perhaps matches TRBD1 (5 bases). With 1 base removed from V and 5 bases from J, the gap between germline ends came to 12 bases. Germline CDR1 reads LNHNV; CDR2 reads YYDKDF (reference sequence). The CDR3 length is 15 residues. The DNA for the CDR3 is TGTGCCACCAGCAGAGTTACAGGTGGGCATCAGCCCCAGCATTTT. This translates into CATSRVTGGHQPQHF.

The chain is built from TRBV29-1 and TRBJ1-2, with TRBD1 identical over 8 bases. The CDR3 consists of 13 residues. CDR1 is SQVTM and CDR2 is ANQGSEA in the germline V gene. Germline trimming cut 5 bases from V and 6 bases from J; bases unmatched to any gene: 8. CDR3 amino acids: CSVRLAGGDGYTF. As DNA, the CDR3 is TGCAGCGTTCGCCTAGCAGGGGGCGATGGCTACACCTTC.

J is TRBJ1-4 and V is TRBV27, with TRBD1 as a possible D gene (5 bases). The CDR3 is 19 residues long. V lost 1 base and J 0 bases, leaving 18 bases between the germline ends. Germline V gene data show CDR1 as MNHEY and CDR2 as SMNVEV (reference sequence). This chain's CDR3 is CASSLFYRSTDATNEKLFF. CDR3 sequence (DNA): TGTGCCAGCAGTTTATTTTACAGGAGCACAGATGCAACTAATGAAAAACTGTTTTTT.

The chain combines TRBV7-6 with TRBJ2-5; TRBD1 matches at 7 bases. V shed 4 bases and J 2 bases; nucleotides not matched to a gene: 7. The germline V gene encodes CDR1 SGHVS and CDR2 FNYEAQ. CDR3 length: 15 residues. CDR3 in amino acids: CASSSIQGVQETQYF. The CDR3 nucleotides are TGTGCCAGCAGCTCGATTCAGGGGGTTCAAGAGACCCAGTACTTC.

The V call is TRBV6-1, the J call TRBJ2-1; 11 nucleotides line up with TRBD2. V dropped 6 bases and J dropped 9; count of bases not matched to a gene: 7. Per germline, CDR1 MNHNS and CDR2 SASEGT. The CDR3 consists of 14 residues. DNA of the CDR3: TGTGCCAGCAGCATAGCGGGAGGGCCGGGTGAGCAGTTCTTC. Amino acid sequence: CASSIAGGPGEQFF.

V usage is TRBV6-5 and J usage is TRBJ2-2; tentative D call: TRBD1 (5 bases). The CDR3 sequence is 14 residues long. Trimming shortened V by 6 bases and J by 1 base, and 9 bases separated the two germline ends. Germline CDR1 reads MNHEY; CDR2 reads SVGAGI. The CDR3: CASRSQGNTGELFF. The CDR3 region has the DNA TGTGCCAGCAGATCCCAGGGGAACACCGGGGAGCTGTTTTTT.

The chain links TRBV7-2 to TRBJ2-1; no definite D call. Germline V gene lookup returns CDR1 SGHTA and CDR2 FQGNSA. V lost 8 bases, J lost 6 bases, and 11 bases lay in between. This CDR3 comprises 12 residues. The CDR3 reads CASRRVTNEQFF. CDR3 coding DNA: TGTGCCAGCCGGAGAGTCACCAATGAGCAGTTCTTC.